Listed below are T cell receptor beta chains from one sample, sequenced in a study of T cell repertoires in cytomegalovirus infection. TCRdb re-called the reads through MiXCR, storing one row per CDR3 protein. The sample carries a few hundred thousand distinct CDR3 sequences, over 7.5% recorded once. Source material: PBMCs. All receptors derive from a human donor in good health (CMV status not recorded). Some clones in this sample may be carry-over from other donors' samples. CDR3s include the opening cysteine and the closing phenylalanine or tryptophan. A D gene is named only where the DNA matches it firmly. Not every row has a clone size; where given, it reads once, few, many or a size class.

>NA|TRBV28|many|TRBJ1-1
CASSSPQGMNTEAFF
TGTGCCAGCAGTTCTCCGCAGGGGATGAACACTGAAGCTTTCTTT
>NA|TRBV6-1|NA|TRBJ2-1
CAGSPPQGRNEQFF
TGTGCCGGCAGTCCCCCTCAAGGGCGGAATGAGCAGTTCTTC
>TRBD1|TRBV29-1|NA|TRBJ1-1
CSVEGTEVEAFF
TGCAGCGTAGAGGGGACAGAGGTTGAAGCTTTCTTT
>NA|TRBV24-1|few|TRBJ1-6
CATSDLNGLQSPLHF
TGTGCCACCAGTGATTTGAACGGACTGCAGTCACCCCTCCACTTT
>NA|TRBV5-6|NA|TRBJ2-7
CASSYERYEQYF
TGTGCCAGCAGCTATGAACGTTACGAGCAGTACTTC
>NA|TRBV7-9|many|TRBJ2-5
CASSLDEARLTYQETQYF
TGTGCCAGCAGCTTAGATGAAGCGAGACTAACGTACCAAGAGACCCAGTACTTC
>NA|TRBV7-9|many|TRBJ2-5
CASSLRRGKDQETQYF
TGTGCCAGCAGCTTGCGCAGAGGGAAAGACCAAGAGACCCAGTACTTC
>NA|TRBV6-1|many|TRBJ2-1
CASMEPGYQGNEQFF
TGTGCCAGCATGGAACCGGGCTACCAAGGTAATGAGCAGTTCTTC
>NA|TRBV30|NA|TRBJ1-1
CAWINTEAFF
TGTGCCTGGATAAACACTGAAGCTTTCTTT
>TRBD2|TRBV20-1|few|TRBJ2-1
CSARRLAGGGEQFF
TGCAGTGCTAGGAGACTAGCGGGCGGGGGAGAGCAGTTCTTC
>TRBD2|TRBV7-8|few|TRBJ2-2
CASSLVGGGNTGELFF
TGTGCCAGCAGCTTAGTGGGCGGGGGTAACACCGGGGAGCTGTTTTTT
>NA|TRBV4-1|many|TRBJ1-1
CASSQEGGHSNTEAFF
TGCGCCAGCAGCCAAGAAGGAGGACATTCCAACACTGAAGCTTTCTTT
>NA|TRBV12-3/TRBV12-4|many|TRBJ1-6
CASSTWADSPLHF
TGTGCCAGCTCCACATGGGCTGATTCACCCCTCCACTTT
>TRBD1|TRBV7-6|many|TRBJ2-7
CASSPTGTGTYEQYF
TGTGCCAGCAGCCCAACCGGGACAGGGACCTACGAGCAGTACTTC
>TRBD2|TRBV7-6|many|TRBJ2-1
CASSLGTSGRPPYNEQFF
TGTGCCAGCAGCTTAGGGACTAGCGGGAGACCCCCTTACAATGAGCAGTTCTTC
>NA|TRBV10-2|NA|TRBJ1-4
CASSESEKLFF
TGCGCCAGCAGTGAATCCGAAAAACTGTTTTTT
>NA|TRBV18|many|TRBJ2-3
CASSPDSTDTQYF
TGTGCCAGCTCACCGGACAGCACAGATACGCAGTATTTT
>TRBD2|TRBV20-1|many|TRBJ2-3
CSARGPSGNEADTQYF
TGCAGTGCTAGAGGACCTAGCGGGAACGAGGCAGATACGCAGTATTTT
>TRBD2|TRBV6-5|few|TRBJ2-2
CASSGLGLVMELFF
TGTGCCAGCAGTGGACTCGGACTAGTTATGGAGCTGTTTTTT
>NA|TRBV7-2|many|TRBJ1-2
CASSHGGSYGYTF
TGTGCCAGCAGCCACGGGGGAAGCTATGGCTACACCTTC
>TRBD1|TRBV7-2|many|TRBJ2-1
CASSLDMGFGDRADF
TGTGCCAGCAGCTTAGATATGGGATTTGGGGACAGGGCCGACTTC
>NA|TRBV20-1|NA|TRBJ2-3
CSAYIYGTQYF
TGCAGTGCTTACATCTATGGTACGCAGTATTTT
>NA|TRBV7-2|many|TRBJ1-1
CASSLDRQNTEAFF
TGTGCCAGCAGCTTAGACAGACAGAACACTGAAGCTTTCTTT
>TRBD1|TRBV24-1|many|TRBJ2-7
CATSRDRADEQYF
TGTGCCACCAGCCGGGACAGGGCGGACGAGCAGTACTTC
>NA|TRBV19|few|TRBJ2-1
CASSINLAGYNEQFF
TGTGCCAGTAGTATAAACCTGGCGGGGTACAATGAGCAGTTCTTC
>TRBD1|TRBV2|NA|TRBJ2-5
CASSEQGATQGTQYF
TGTGCCAGCAGTGAGCAGGGGGCGACCCAAGGGACCCAGTACTTC
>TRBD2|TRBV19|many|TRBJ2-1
CASSKAGGVYNEQFF
TGTGCCAGTAGTAAAGCGGGGGGGGTTTACAATGAGCAGTTCTTC
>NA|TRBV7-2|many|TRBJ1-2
CASSPDSAYGYTF
TGTGCCAGCAGCCCTGACAGTGCCTATGGCTACACCTTC
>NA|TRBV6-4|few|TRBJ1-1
CASSLLYGLMNTEAFF
TGTGCCAGCAGTCTTCTCTACGGCCTAATGAACACTGAAGCTTTCTTT
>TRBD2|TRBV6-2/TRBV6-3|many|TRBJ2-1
CASSYPGTSRHEQFF
TGTGCCAGCAGTTACCCTGGGACTAGCCGGCATGAGCAGTTCTTC
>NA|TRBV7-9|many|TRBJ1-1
CASSFAPEAFF
TGTGCCAGCAGCTTTGCCCCTGAAGCTTTCTTT
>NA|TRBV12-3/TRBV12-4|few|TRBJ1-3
CASRGQPVNSGNTIYF
TGTGCCAGCAGAGGACAGCCGGTCAACTCTGGAAACACCATATATTTT
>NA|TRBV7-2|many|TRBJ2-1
CASSLVATSSYNEQFF
TGTGCCAGCAGCTTAGTTGCCACGAGCTCCTACAATGAGCAGTTCTTC
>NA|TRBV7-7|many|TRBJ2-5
CASSRRRGIQETQYF
TGTGCCAGCAGCCGCCGCCGGGGCATCCAAGAGACCCAGTACTTC
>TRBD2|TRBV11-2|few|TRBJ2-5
CASRLTSGGPFQETQYF
TGTGCCAGCAGACTAACTAGCGGGGGGCCTTTCCAAGAGACCCAGTACTTC
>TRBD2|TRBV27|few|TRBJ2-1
CASNTRREPNNEQFF
TGTGCCAGCAATACGCGGCGGGAGCCGAACAATGAGCAGTTCTTC